This TCR beta chain was observed in a study of blood T cell repertoires in COVID-19. Study-wide context: Collection of acute and convalescent COVID-19 samples took place in the United States, Italy and Spain. PBMCs, B-cell-depleted T cells, or T cells provided the cDNA or gDNA that made up the material.

The CDR3 loop spans 16 amino acids. Trimming took 0 bases from V and 1 from J, leaving 10 bases between them. CDR1 is MNHNY and CDR2 is SVGAGI in the germline V gene (reference sequence). The authors' processing: Reference gene primer amplification gave nucleated cell count estimates. Clones were sequenced by immunoSEQ multiplex PCR, and TCRdb holds only the in-frame ones, with some missing. V, J and clone size were drawn from that table, and D and trimming were deduced from the DNA. The sample has roughly 150,000 clones, approximately 73% seen once; the top ten hold less than 4.5%. The sequence was obtained from a man in his 60s with acute or convalescent COVID-19. The chain has TRBV6-6 and TRBJ1-3; possible D gene TRBD1, 5 bases. The specimen was peripheral blood. As DNA, the CDR3 is TGTGCCAGCAGTTACTCAGGGGATGGATCTGGAAACACCATATATTTT. Protein sequence: CASSYSGDGSGNTIYF.